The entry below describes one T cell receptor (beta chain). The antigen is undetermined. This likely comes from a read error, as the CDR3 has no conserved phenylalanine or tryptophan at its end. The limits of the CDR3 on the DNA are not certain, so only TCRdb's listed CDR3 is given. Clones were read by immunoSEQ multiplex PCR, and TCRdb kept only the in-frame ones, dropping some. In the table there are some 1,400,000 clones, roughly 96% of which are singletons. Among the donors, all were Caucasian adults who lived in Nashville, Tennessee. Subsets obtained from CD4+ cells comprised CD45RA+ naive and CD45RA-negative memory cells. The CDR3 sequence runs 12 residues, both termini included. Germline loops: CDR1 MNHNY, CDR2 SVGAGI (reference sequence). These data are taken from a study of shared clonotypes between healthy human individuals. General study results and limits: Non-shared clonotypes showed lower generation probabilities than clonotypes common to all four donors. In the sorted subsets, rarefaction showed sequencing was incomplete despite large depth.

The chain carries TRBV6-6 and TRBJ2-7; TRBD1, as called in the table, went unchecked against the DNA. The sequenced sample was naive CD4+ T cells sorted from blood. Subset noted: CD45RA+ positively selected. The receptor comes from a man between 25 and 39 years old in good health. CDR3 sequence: CASSYDRSYWVS.